This T cell receptor (beta chain) was identified during a study of cytomegalovirus exposure and HLA in healthy donors. Study-wide context: The 650 to 850 first-cohort repertoires and the 110 or so validation repertoires shared the same platform, a later analysis reported. Study findings and constraints: In a later analysis, first-cohort TCR clusters were found to tend to co-occur in the 100 to 150 validation repertoires.

To note about this clone: Its specificity is unknown.

Germline V CDR1 and CDR2: SGDLS, YYNGEE. The length of the CDR3 is 19 residues. J gave up 9 bases and V 0 bases, and 17 bases lay outside the gene matches. The donors were in the roughly 110-subject validation cohort; that cohort was separate from the roughly 700-subject first cohort. Only in-frame clones appear in the TCRdb table, and some are missing; sequencing was by immunoSEQ multiplex PCR. Here the sample spans approximately 220,000 clones, 75% to 95% being singletons. The material sequenced was PBMCs. The source is a woman between 18 and 29 years old in good health and CMV-seronegative. The chain has TRBV9 and TRBJ2-1; 11 nucleotides match TRBD2. CDR3 DNA: TGTGCCAGCAGCGTAGAATCCAAACTAGCGGGAGTTCCCATCGGTGAGCAGTTCTTC. As protein: CASSVESKLAGVPIGEQFF.